This T cell receptor (beta chain) was obtained from a study of T cell responses to AZD1222 COVID-19 vaccine (dated by TCRdb to the early 2020s). Regarding the complete study: AZD1222 recipients whose second dose came at about 4 weeks and those whose second dose came at about 12 weeks were combined into one group, since spike-specific TCR depth and breadth did not differ between the two schedules. TCR sequencing was performed for some 250 trial participants, of whom 200 to 220 were given two doses of AZD1222 and around 25 were given two doses of MenACWY control vaccine. Trial participants were enrolled by age into 18-55, 56-69 and 70-plus year subgroups, with about 150, 28 and 57 TCR-sequenced participants respectively. Results and caveats for the whole study, not just this receptor: CD4 TCRs associated with the vaccine covered the entire spike protein, and the dominant responses were in regions 160-218 and 743-854. Reportedly, almost half of the unique spike-specific TCRs recognized epitopes lying outside the regions that are mutated in the B.1.351 and B.1.1.7 variants. After two AZD1222 doses, spike-specific TCR breadth and depth were significantly higher than at day 0 and than in MenACWY recipients. Conclusions about previously exposed vaccinees are limited, since just five to seven AZD1222 recipients were seropositive for SARS-CoV-2 at baseline. Participants were mostly white British, with more females than males. The authors suggested clonal diversity may have been underestimated. The 56-69-year group was small, and its depth increase did not reach significance, likely because of low power. Because no day 14 peak-response samples were available, repertoires were characterized only after the peak T cell response.

A word on this clone: Its antigen remains undetermined. No base qualities exist here, and no much larger clone lies one base off it.

The CDR3 regions of human TCRbeta chains were subjected to immunosequencing. On the authors' methods: Repertoire TCRs were matched against a reference library of SARS-CoV-2-specific TCRs generated with the MIRA antigen-specificity platform. Breadth was defined as the fraction of unique TCRs that were SARS-CoV-2-associated, and depth was defined as the fraction of total T cells that were SARS-CoV-2-associated. Using the MIRA data, each spike-specific TCR was assigned both to the spike region to which the TCR was reactive and to a CD4 or CD8 class. Log10-transformed breadth and depth values were compared by one-way ANOVA with Sidak's multiple comparisons tests. TCRdb carries this immuneACCESS record with in-frame sequences only. Its versions omit some clonotypes, under half of them owing to an unresolved V gene in the studies checked, with the rest unexplained. Clonal size and the V and J genes are those of that table, whereas D and trimming came from the DNA. This sample has approximately 94,000 clones in its table, and roughly nine tenths of those were observed once. About 1.8% of the sample goes to the ten largest clones.

From the germline V gene, CDR1 is SNHLY and CDR2 is FYNNEI. V gives up 3 bases and J gives up 0 bases, and the segment between their germline ends measures 9 bases. There are 15 amino acids in the CDR3, from cysteine to phenylalanine inclusive. Only the CDR3 DNA stays, 45 bases, in frame from base 1. The intended sense of this specimen's time point label: baseline before first vaccination. Vaccinee samples came from UK trials COV001 and COV002, including a single-blind randomized controlled phase 2/3 trial of AZD1222 (ChAdOx1 nCoV-19) in healthy adults. For TCRbeta chain sequencing, PBMC samples were collected from trial participants at day 0 and at day 28 after the second dose.

The sequence was collected from an adult in good health. The chain is made from TRBV2 and TRBJ1-3, and perhaps TRBD1 as D gene, on 6 matching bases. The sample in question was peripheral blood, obtained on day 0 of AZD1222 vaccination. The CDR3 in this case is CASSETGDSGNTIYF. The DNA sequence reads TGTGCCAGCAGTGAGACAGGCGACTCTGGAAACACCATATATTTT.